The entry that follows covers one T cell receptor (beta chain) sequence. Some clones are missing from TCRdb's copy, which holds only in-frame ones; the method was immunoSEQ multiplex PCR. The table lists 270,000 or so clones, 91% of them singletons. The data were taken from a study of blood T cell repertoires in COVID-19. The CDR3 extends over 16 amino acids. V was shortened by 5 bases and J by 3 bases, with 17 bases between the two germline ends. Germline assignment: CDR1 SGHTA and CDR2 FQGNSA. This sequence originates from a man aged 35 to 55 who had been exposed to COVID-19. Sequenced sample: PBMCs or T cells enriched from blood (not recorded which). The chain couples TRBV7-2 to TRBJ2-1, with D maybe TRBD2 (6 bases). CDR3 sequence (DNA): TGTGCCAGCAGCCTACTAAGGACTAAGAACTACAATGAGCAGTTCTTC. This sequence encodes CASSLLRTKNYNEQFF.